A single sample is the source of the 6 T cell receptor beta chains below, sequenced in a study of blood T cell repertoires in COVID-19. Repertoires were generated with immunoSEQ multiplex PCR, while TCRdb's copy carries only in-frame clones and drops some. The sample yields over 300,000 clones, around 90% seen once. Specimen: peripheral blood. These receptors all come from a man aged 18 to 29 who had recovered from COVID-19.

The genes are TRBV29-1 and TRBJ2-7; TRBD1 matches at 9 bases. V trimming: 4 bases; J trimming: 3 bases; junction bases outside the gene matches: 4. This CDR3 comprises 13 residues. Germline assignment: CDR1 SQVTM and CDR2 ANQGSEA. CDR3 protein: CSVVGTGNYEQYF. The CDR3 DNA reads as TGCAGCGTTGTGGGGACAGGGAACTACGAGCAGTACTTC.

This clone was seen repeatedly, ten times or more. V usage is TRBV6-4 and J usage is TRBJ1-2; the match to TRBD1 covers 9 bases. The CDR3 runs to 14 residues. J lost 4 bases, V lost 4 bases, and 4 bases had no gene match. Per germline, CDR1 MRHNA and CDR2 SNTAGT. CDR3: CASSVGQGSYGYTF. CDR3 DNA sequence: TGTGCCAGCAGTGTGGGACAGGGCAGCTATGGCTACACCTTC.

V is TRBV3-1 (or the pseudogene TRBV3-2) and J is TRBJ2-3; 7 bases align to TRBD1. The CDR3 runs to 15 residues. Germline V gene lookup returns CDR1 LGHDT and CDR2 YNNKEL (reference sequence). The J segment lost 0 bases and the V segment lost 1 base, leaving 1 base of the junction unmatched. The DNA for the CDR3 is TGTGCCAGCAGCCAAGGGGACAGAAGCACAGATACGCAGTATTTT. Translated: CASSQGDRSTDTQYF.

V gene TRBV19 combines with J gene TRBJ1-5; no firm D call. V lost 6 bases, J lost 3 bases, and 12 bases lay in between. This CDR3 spans 14 amino acids. Germline values: CDR1 LNHDA, CDR2 SQIVND (reference sequence). The CDR3 DNA reads as TGTGCCAGTAGGGGCATTGGATACAATCAGCCCCAGCATTTT. Translated, it gives CASRGIGYNQPQHF.

To note about this clone: The sample contains more than one DNA sequence encoding this CDR3. This chain joins TRBV7-2 and TRBJ2-7, with 8 bases that match TRBD1. Germline values: CDR1 SGHTA, CDR2 FQGNSA. J was trimmed by 0 bases and V by 4 bases; bases with no gene match: 5. This CDR3 has 15 residues. This chain's CDR3 is CASSSRTGSSYEQYF. The CDR3 DNA sequence: TGTGCCAGCAGCTCTCGGACAGGGAGCTCCTACGAGCAGTACTTC.

The rearrangement uses TRBV5-1 and TRBJ1-1; 8 bases align to TRBD1. J gave up 5 bases and V 3 bases, and 6 bases lay outside the gene matches. This CDR3 comprises 14 residues. The germline gives CDR1 SGHRS, CDR2 YFSETQ. The CDR3 DNA follows: TGCGCCAGCAGCTACAGGGGGTTGAGGACTGAAGCTTTCTTT. Protein sequence: CASSYRGLRTEAFF.